These 29 T cell receptor beta chains came from one sample sequenced in a study of OX40 agonist ivuxolimab in advanced cancers. Libraries were constructed by the immunoSEQ multiplex PCR assay. TCRdb obtained this table from immuneACCESS and retained in-frame rearrangements with V and J assigned. These tables miss some clones; where compared with another copy, unresolved V genes account for less than half of the shortfall, and the remainder is unexplained. Counted in this sample were 50,000 or so clones; approximately 90% of them appeared once. About a third of the sample belongs to the ten largest clones. Specimen: CD4+ or CD8+ T cells sorted from blood, collected in a trial of the OX40 agonist ivuxolimab. The receptors were sampled from an adult with an advanced solid tumor such as melanoma, head and neck, liver or kidney cancer.

V gene TRBV27 combines with J gene TRBJ2-2, with D uncertain. This CDR3 is 14 amino acids long. Germline V CDR1 and CDR2: MNHEY, SMNVEV (reference sequence). The V and J ends lost 2 bases and 1 base respectively, with 5 bases between them. The CDR3: CASSLGKNTGELFF. The CDR3 DNA sequence: TGTGCCAGCAGTTTAGGAAAGAACACCGGGGAGCTGTTTTTT.

The chain employs TRBV4-1 and TRBJ1-1, with D hard to call. CDR3 length equals 14 residues. Deletions cut 0 bases from V and 0 bases from J, with 5 bases between. Germline CDR1 and CDR2: MGHRA and YSYEKL. The CDR3 region is CASSQDLLNTEAFF. Written as DNA, the CDR3 is TGCGCCAGCAGCCAAGATTTACTGAACACTGAAGCTTTCTTT.

CDR3 sequence: CASSLTSGITDTQYF. The CDR3 nucleotides read TGTGCCAGCAGCTTGACTAGCGGAATCACAGATACGCAGTATTTT. This chain joins TRBV7-9 and TRBJ2-3; 9 positions match TRBD2. V lost 3 bases and J lost 2; bases outside the gene matches: 3. This CDR3 is 15 amino acids long. The germline gives CDR1 SEHNR, CDR2 FQNEAQ (reference sequence). The full variable domain, completed using reference TRBV7-9 and TRBJ2-3, is DTGVSQNPRHKITKRGQNVTFRCDPISEHNRLYWYRQTLGQGPEFLTYFQNEAQLEKSRLLSDRFSAERPKGSFSTLEIQRTEQGDSAMYLCASSLTSGITDTQYFGPGTRLTVL.

This rearrangement joins TRBV5-6 to TRBJ1-1, with D possibly TRBD1 on 5 matching bases. With 4 bases removed from V and 10 bases from J, the gap between germline ends came to 11 bases. This CDR3 comprises 11 residues. Germline values: CDR1 SGHDT, CDR2 YYEEEE. The CDR3 DNA reads as TGTGCCAGCAGCATGGGGGTTGGAGCTTTCTTT. Its protein product is CASSMGVGAFF.

This clone was detected only once. This chain connects TRBV5-6 to TRBJ2-7, with D possibly being TRBD2 (6 bases). Trimming removed 0 bases at V and 4 bases at J, with 11 bases between. Germline V gene sequence: CDR1 SGHDT, CDR2 YYEEEE. The CDR3 sequence is 14 residues long. CDR3 loop: CASSLGGDFYEQYF. CDR3 nucleotide sequence: TGTGCCAGCAGCTTGGGAGGGGACTTTTACGAGCAGTACTTC.

The V gene is TRBV19, the J gene TRBJ2-7; weak D call: TRBD1 (6 bases). CDR1 and CDR2 from the germline V gene are LNHDA and SQIVND (reference sequence). There are 15 residues in the CDR3. Trimming removed 5 bases from V and 5 bases from J, with 19 bases in between. The CDR3 loop is CASSFSAWTAHEQYF. The CDR3 nucleotides read TGTGCCAGTAGTTTCTCAGCTTGGACAGCCCACGAGCAGTACTTC.

The rearrangement links TRBV5-4 to TRBJ2-3; 7 bases are shared with TRBD1. The CDR3 spans 13 residues. J gave up 5 bases and V 4 bases, and 4 bases lay outside the gene matches. CDR1 is SGHNT and CDR2 is YYREEE in the germline V gene (reference sequence). CDR3 loop: CASSLQGRDTQYF. In DNA, the CDR3 is TGTGCCAGCAGCCTACAGGGGAGAGATACGCAGTATTTT.

A single count supports this clone. The V call is TRBV19, the J call TRBJ2-7, with no clear D. Trimming removed 6 bases from V and 0 bases from J, with 15 bases in between. This CDR3 contains 15 residues. Germline lookup yields CDR1 LNHDA and CDR2 SQIVND (reference sequence). The CDR3 loop is CASRARDSLSYEQYF. The CDR3 nucleotides read TGTGCCAGTAGGGCCCGAGACTCTCTCTCCTACGAGCAGTACTTC.

V is TRBV18 and J is TRBJ1-5; D gene ambiguous. V lost 2 bases and J 2 bases, leaving 4 bases between the germline ends. The CDR3 runs to 13 residues. Germline CDR1 KGHSH, CDR2 LQKENI. The CDR3, as DNA: TGTGCCAGCTCACCAGGGGGCAATCAGCCCCAGCATTTT. Protein sequence: CASSPGGNQPQHF.

The chain joins TRBV30 to TRBJ2-1; 7 bases are a match to TRBD2. Looked up from germline, CDR1 is GTSNPN and CDR2 is SVGIG (reference sequence). The CDR3 loop spans 14 amino acids. Trimming took 4 bases from V and 10 from J; bases not matched to a gene: 13. The CDR3, as DNA: TGTGCCTGGACTCGAGGACTAGTAGGGGACGAGCAGTTCTTC. It yields the protein CAWTRGLVGDEQFF.

The chain joins TRBV4-2 to TRBJ2-7, with TRBD2 matching 13 bases. This CDR3 has 20 amino acids. The V gene's germline CDR1 is LGHNA and CDR2 YNFKEQ. V lost 5 bases, J lost 3 bases, and 19 bases stayed unmatched. The CDR3 is CASSSEVSGTSGTRVYEQYF. CDR3 nucleotide sequence: TGTGCCAGCAGCTCGGAAGTCTCCGGGACTAGCGGGACCCGCGTCTACGAGCAGTACTTC.

This chain joins TRBV9 and TRBJ2-7; a possible D gene is TRBD2 (6 bases). This CDR3 contains 16 residues. Germline V gene lookup returns CDR1 SGDLS and CDR2 YYNGEE. The V end lost 3 bases, the J end lost 2 bases, and 18 bases lay between the germline ends. DNA for the CDR3: TGTGCCAGCAGCGCAGGAGGGCTGGGGGTTCCCTACGAGCAGTACTTC. This gives the protein CASSAGGLGVPYEQYF.

The rearrangement joins TRBV5-1 to TRBJ2-7; 14 nucleotides agree with TRBD2. The V gene end was trimmed by 4 bases and the J gene end by 7 bases; junction bases not matched to a gene: 7. The CDR3 has 15 amino acids. Germline lookup yields CDR1 SGHRS and CDR2 YFSETQ. This CDR3 is CASSNGLAGGEEQYF. CDR3 bases: TGCGCCAGCAGCAACGGACTAGCGGGAGGTGAAGAGCAGTACTTC.

The genes are TRBV27 and TRBJ2-7, with TRBD1 matching 12 bases. The V and J ends lost 5 bases and 6 bases, in that order; junction bases with no gene match: 5. Germline CDR1 MNHEY, CDR2 SMNVEV (reference sequence). The CDR3 spans 14 residues. CDR3 region: CASSPGTGGFEQYF. The CDR3 region has the DNA TGTGCCAGCAGTCCAGGGACAGGGGGCTTCGAGCAGTACTTC.

The chain couples TRBV19 to TRBJ2-3, with D perhaps TRBD2 (5 bases). CDR1 and CDR2 from the germline V gene are LNHDA and SQIVND (reference sequence). Trimming removed 1 base from V and 8 bases from J, with 10 bases in between. The CDR3 covers 13 residues. Here the CDR3 reads CASSIGASGTQYF. The CDR3 DNA reads as TGTGCCAGTAGTATAGGCGCAAGCGGTACGCAGTATTTT.

The chain combines TRBV30 with TRBJ2-7; D is perhaps TRBD1 (5 bases). Per germline, CDR1 GTSNPN and CDR2 SVGIG (reference sequence). V dropped 3 bases and J dropped 5 bases, with 29 bases sitting between them. The CDR3 is made up of 18 amino acids. Here the CDR3 DNA reads TGTGCCTGGAGGGATACAGGATCCAGGTTCAAGGATGGCCACGAGCAGTACTTC. This sequence encodes CAWRDTGSRFKDGHEQYF.

J is TRBJ2-3 and V is TRBV4-1; no reliable D call. CDR3 size: 12 residues. Per germline, CDR1 MGHRA and CDR2 YSYEKL. The V gene lost 5 bases and the J gene lost 1 base, with 4 bases spanning the gap. Written as DNA, the CDR3 is TGCGCCAGCAGCTCTCGCACAGATACGCAGTATTTT. Encoded protein: CASSSRTDTQYF.

The chain recombines TRBV9 with TRBJ1-3; D is unclear. There are 19 residues in the CDR3. The germline CDR1 and CDR2 sequences are SGDLS and YYNGEE. Trimming stripped 0 bases from V and 0 bases from J, with 19 bases between. The CDR3 nucleotides are TGTGCCAGCAGCGTAGTTCGAAGAACAAAGCATTTCTCTGGAAACACCATATATTTT. This encodes CASSVVRRTKHFSGNTIYF.

This clone was seen only once. The chain combines TRBV9 with TRBJ2-3; D is possibly TRBD2 (6 bases). Germline-derived CDR1 and CDR2 are SGDLS and YYNGEE. CDR3 size: 14 residues. Trimming stripped 3 bases from V and 7 bases from J, with 15 bases between. The CDR3 sequence: CASSAFSGGHTQYF. DNA for the CDR3: TGTGCCAGCAGCGCATTTAGCGGTGGGCATACGCAGTATTTT.

This chain connects TRBV19 to TRBJ2-7, with TRBD1 identical over 8 bases. CDR1 and CDR2 from the germline V gene are LNHDA and SQIVND (reference sequence). Trimming at V came to 3 bases and at J to 4 bases, leaving 5 bases not matched to a gene. There are 14 residues in the CDR3. The CDR3 region is CASSIGTGPYEQYF. The CDR3 DNA sequence: TGTGCCAGTAGTATTGGGACAGGCCCATACGAGCAGTACTTC.

The table lists this clone with a few counts. The chain combines TRBV6-5 with TRBJ1-1; 7 nucleotides match TRBD1. Germline V gene data show CDR1 as MNHEY and CDR2 as SVGAGI. The V and J ends lost 2 bases and 7 bases, in that order; junction bases with no gene match: 4. CDR3 length: 13 residues. The DNA of the CDR3 is TGTGCCAGCAGTTACCTACAGGGGAGTGAAGCTTTCTTT. Encoded protein: CASSYLQGSEAFF.

The chain links TRBV28 to TRBJ2-7; D gene uncertain. The CDR3 loop spans 11 amino acids. The V gene lost 3 bases and the J gene lost 1 base, with 1 base spanning the gap. Germline V gene sequence: CDR1 MDHEN, CDR2 SYDVKM. For the CDR3, the DNA is TGTGCCAGCAGTTTTTCCTACGAGCAGTACTTC. This gives the protein CASSFSYEQYF.

The chain has TRBV2 and TRBJ2-4; possibly TRBD1 for D (5 bases). Germline CDR1 reads SNHLY; CDR2 reads FYNNEI. With 2 bases removed from V and 4 bases from J, the gap between germline ends came to 15 bases. The length of the CDR3 is 16 residues. This CDR3 is CASSERGRSVKNIQYF. CDR3 DNA sequence: TGTGCCAGCAGTGAAAGGGGCAGGAGCGTTAAAAACATTCAGTACTTC.

This clone was seen a single time. The rearrangement joins TRBV19 to TRBJ2-1, with TRBD2 matching 13 bases. V trimming: 3 bases; J trimming: 6 bases; junction bases outside the gene matches: 5. Per germline, CDR1 LNHDA and CDR2 SQIVND (reference sequence). This CDR3 is 16 amino acids long. The DNA for the CDR3 is TGTGCCAGTAGTATCGGGGGACTAGCGGGGAGCAATGAGCAGTTCTTC. This encodes CASSIGGLAGSNEQFF.

This clone was seen once. The rearrangement uses TRBV5-6 and TRBJ2-4, with 13 bases identical to TRBD2. The V gene's germline CDR1 is SGHDT and CDR2 YYEEEE. The V segment lost 4 bases and the J segment 8 bases; nucleotides outside the gene matches: 6. This CDR3 has 15 amino acids. The CDR3: CASSRTSGGGDIQYF. CDR3 nucleotide sequence: TGTGCCAGCAGCCGGACTAGCGGGGGAGGGGACATTCAGTACTTC.

The rearrangement joins TRBV4-1 to TRBJ2-7, with 12 nucleotides matching TRBD1. The CDR3 extends over 15 amino acids. Per germline, CDR1 MGHRA and CDR2 YSYEKL. With V trimmed by 3 bases and J by 6 bases, 6 bases remained unmatched. The CDR3 here is CASSQRGQGAGEQYF. DNA for the CDR3: TGCGCCAGCAGCCAGAGGGGACAGGGGGCTGGCGAGCAGTACTTC.

This chain joins TRBV6-4 and TRBJ2-1; a weak D match, TRBD1 (6 bases). The CDR3 runs to 15 residues. Trimming pared 2 bases from V and 6 bases from J, leaving 14 bases between. Germline loops: CDR1 MRHNA, CDR2 SNTAGT. The DNA of the CDR3 is TGTGCCAGCAGTGACGGTAGGGGGTCGGGCAATGAGCAGTTCTTC. As protein: CASSDGRGSGNEQFF.

This clone occurred once. The rearrangement uses TRBV6-1 and TRBJ1-5; D is unclear. V was pared by 5 bases and J by 0 bases, with 11 bases between. The CDR3 spans 15 residues. CDR1 and CDR2 from the germline V gene are MNHNS and SASEGT. The CDR3 region is CASSPLRVSNQPQHF. The CDR3 nucleotides read TGTGCCAGCAGTCCCCTAAGGGTTAGCAATCAGCCCCAGCATTTT.

This sequence joins TRBV7-9 and TRBJ2-2; 9 positions agree with TRBD2. CDR3 length equals 14 residues. Per the germline V gene, CDR1 is SEHNR and CDR2 is FQNEAQ (reference sequence). With 3 bases clipped from V and 6 bases from J, the junction kept 2 bases outside the gene matches. CDR3 bases: TGTGCCAGCAGCTTGGGACTAGCCCCCGGGGAGCTGTTTTTT. Protein sequence: CASSLGLAPGELFF.